A selection of T cell receptor beta chains follows, all from one sample in a study of blood T cell repertoires in COVID-19. Repertoires were generated with immunoSEQ multiplex PCR, while TCRdb's copy carries only in-frame clones and drops some. The repertoire holds 20,000 to 25,000 clones, with 73% as singletons. The sequencing sample was made of peripheral blood. The source of these receptors is a human donor in a cohort sampled during active or convalescent COVID-19. The CDR3 runs from the conserved cysteine through the conserved F or W. Fields, in order: clone size, V gene, D gene, J gene, CDR3 DNA, CDR3 protein. A D gene is named only where the DNA matches it firmly. Only some rows state a clone size, as once, few, many or a class for expanded clones.

few,TRBV3-1/TRBV3-2,-,TRBJ2-2,TGTGCCAGCAGCCAAGATGATTCCCAGATCACCGGGGAGCTGTTTTTT,CASSQDDSQITGELFF
-,TRBV7-2,-,TRBJ1-5,TGTGCCAGCAGCTACAGGCGGGGACAGCCCCAGCATTTT,CASSYRRGQPQHF
-,TRBV5-1,TRBD2,TRBJ2-1,TGCGCCAGCAGTCTGGGGGGGACTGAACACATAAATGAGCAGTTCTTC,CASSLGGTEHINEQFF
once,TRBV19,-,TRBJ1-3,TGTGCCAGTAGTCCCGCGATTTCCACCCGAAACACCATATATTTT,CASSPAISTRNTIYF
medium-sized,TRBV10-3,-,TRBJ2-3,TGTGCCATCAGTGAGCGAGATACGCAGTATTTT,CAISERDTQYF
-,TRBV6-5,-,TRBJ1-4,TGTGCCAGTCACGGGAGGGGGACTAATGAAAAACTGTTTTTT,CASHGRGTNEKLFF
-,TRBV5-1,TRBD1,TRBJ1-6,TGCGCCAGCAGCTTGAACAGGGGTAATTCACCCCTCCACTTT,CASSLNRGNSPLHF
few,TRBV7-3,-,TRBJ1-2,TGTGCCAGCAGCCTCAGGGGTGGGGATGGCTACACCTTC,CASSLRGGDGYTF
-,TRBV20-1,-,TRBJ1-3,TGCAGTGCTAGTAGGGGGACTGGAAACACCATATATTTT,CSASRGTGNTIYF
-,TRBV7-2,TRBD1,TRBJ1-2,TGTGCCAGCAGTCGGGGACAGGGCTATGGCTACACCTTC,CASSRGQGYGYTF
-,TRBV19,TRBD2,TRBJ2-5,TGTGCCAGTGCGAGGGAGGGGTCCCAAGAGACCCAGTACTTC,CASAREGSQETQYF
-,TRBV4-1,TRBD2,TRBJ2-2,TGCGCCAGCAGCCAATATGGGACTAGCGGGAGGGCGAACACCGGGGAGCTGTTTTTT,CASSQYGTSGRANTGELFF
-,TRBV12-5,TRBD1,TRBJ2-7,TGTGCTAGTCGCACGAACCGGGACAGGACCTACGAGCAGTACTTC,CASRTNRDRTYEQYF
-,TRBV5-1,-,TRBJ2-5,TGCGCCAGCAGCCCCACTCAGGGTGTCCCAGGAGAGACCCAGTACTTC,CASSPTQGVPGETQYF
-,TRBV6-6,-,TRBJ2-1,TGTGCCAGCAGTTACGGCAAGCTAGGGGGTGAGCAGTTCTTC,CASSYGKLGGEQFF
-,TRBV6-1,TRBD1,TRBJ1-2,TGTGCCAGCAGTGTCCGGACAGGGGGTTCTCGAAATTATGGCTACACCTTC,CASSVRTGGSRNYGYTF
-,TRBV6-1,-,TRBJ2-3,TGTGCCAGCAGTGCCCGTTTCGGGGGGCAAACAGATACGCAGTATTTT,CASSARFGGQTDTQYF
-,TRBV12-3/TRBV12-4,-,TRBJ1-4,TGTGCCAGCAGTTACAGGGACCGACTGTTTTTT,CASSYRDRLFF
-,TRBV28,TRBD2,TRBJ2-7,TGTGCCAGCAGTTTTACCGGGGCTAGCGGGAGCTCCTACGAGCAGTACTTC,CASSFTGASGSSYEQYF
few,TRBV28,-,TRBJ1-5,TGTGCCAGCAAGGCGACCGGGGGGTTCAATCAGCCCCAGCATTTT,CASKATGGFNQPQHF
-,TRBV19,-,TRBJ2-6,TGTGCCAGTAGGGACTATGGGTCTGGGGCCAACGTCCTGACTTTC,CASRDYGSGANVLTF
-,TRBV19,TRBD1,TRBJ1-5,TGTGCCAGTAGTACCAACAGGGGGCAGGCCTCCAATCAGCCCCAGCATTTT,CASSTNRGQASNQPQHF
-,TRBV27,TRBD2,TRBJ2-7,TGTGCCAGCAGTTTAGCTAGCGGGGAGAGCTCCTACGAGCAGTACTTC,CASSLASGESSYEQYF
-,TRBV5-4,-,TRBJ1-1,TGTGCCAGCAGCCCCTCGGGGGGGTTGGCCTACATGAACACTGAAGCTTTCTTT,CASSPSGGLAYMNTEAFF
-,TRBV6-1,-,TRBJ2-2,TGTGCCAGCAGTGAAAGAGAGACCGGGGAGCTGTTTTTT,CASSERETGELFF
-,TRBV5-1,-,TRBJ1-2,TGCGCCAGCAGCTTGTCCTCGGGGTATGGCTACACCTTC,CASSLSSGYGYTF
medium-sized,TRBV6-2/TRBV6-3,TRBD1,TRBJ1-5,TGTGCCAGCAACCCCTTCGGGACAGGGAATCAGCCCCAGCATTTT,CASNPFGTGNQPQHF
once,TRBV6-1,-,TRBJ1-6,TGTGCCAGCAGTGAATTGCGGGGGCTGGGTTCACCCCTCCACTTT,CASSELRGLGSPLHF
-,TRBV19,TRBD1,TRBJ2-1,TGTGCCAGTAGTAAGACTCAAGGGTGGTTCTCGGGACAGACAAATCCTCAGCAGTTCTTC,CASSKTQGWFSGQTNPQQFF
-,TRBV6-5,-,TRBJ1-3,TGTGCCAGCAAATTGGGCAGCTCTGGAAACACCATATATTTT,CASKLGSSGNTIYF
many,TRBV6-5,-,TRBJ1-3,TGTGCCAGCACCCCCACAGGGACTGGAAACACCATATATTTT,CASTPTGTGNTIYF
-,TRBV5-3,TRBD1,TRBJ2-5,TGTGCCAGAAGCTCGGACAGGGGGCAAGAGACCCAGTACTTC,CARSSDRGQETQYF
-,TRBV30,-,TRBJ1-2,TGTGCCTGGAGTGTCGGGTACTATGGCTACACCTTC,CAWSVGYYGYTF
-,TRBV19,-,TRBJ2-7,TGTGCCAGTAGTCGACGGGACATTAGTTACGAGCAGTACTTC,CASSRRDISYEQYF
-,TRBV4-1,-,TRBJ1-1,TGCGCCAGCAGCCAAGGGTGGCCCGGAGGGACTGAAGCTTTCTTT,CASSQGWPGGTEAFF
few,TRBV7-2,TRBD2,TRBJ2-5,TGTGCCAGCAGCCTCGCCCCCGTACTAGCGGGGGAGATGACCCAGTACTTC,CASSLAPVLAGEMTQYF
-,TRBV28,TRBD1,TRBJ1-2,TGTGCCAGCAGGGACAGGGGAGGCGGCTATGGCTACACCTTC,CASRDRGGGYGYTF
-,TRBV30,-,TRBJ1-2,TGTGCCTGGAGTTTGGGGAGGAACTATGGCTACACCTTC,CAWSLGRNYGYTF
-,TRBV6-6,-,TRBJ1-6,TGTGCCACAAGACAGGTCTATAATTCACCCCTCCACTTT,CATRQVYNSPLHF
-,TRBV5-1,-,TRBJ2-1,TGCGCCAGCAGTCGGGCAGGGGAGAATGAGCAGTTCTTC,CASSRAGENEQFF
few,TRBV7-9,TRBD1,TRBJ2-4,TGTGCCAGCAGCATAGGACAGGGAATCGCAAACATTCAGTACTTC,CASSIGQGIANIQYF
few,TRBV15,-,TRBJ1-5,TGTGCCACCAGCAGAGATCGAGGTCAGCCCCAGCATTTT,CATSRDRGQPQHF
-,TRBV30,-,TRBJ2-3,TGTGCCTGGAGTGGGATCGGAGGCACAGATACGCAGTATTTT,CAWSGIGGTDTQYF
-,TRBV4-1,-,TRBJ2-1,TGCGCCAGCAGCCAAAAGGGACAACCCTCCTTCTACAATGAGCAGTTCTTC,CASSQKGQPSFYNEQFF
-,TRBV4-1,-,TRBJ2-3,TGCGCCAGCAGCGGACAGCGGGGACGCACAGATACGCAGTATTTT,CASSGQRGRTDTQYF
few,TRBV6-5,TRBD1,TRBJ1-6,TGTGCCAGCAGCCGGGACAGGGATAATTCACCCCTCCACTTT,CASSRDRDNSPLHF
-,TRBV6-5,-,TRBJ1-6,TGTGCCAGCAGTTTACTAGGGGGCTCCTATAATTCACCCCTCCACTTT,CASSLLGGSYNSPLHF
-,TRBV5-1,-,TRBJ2-1,TGCGCCAGCAGCTTGGGCGTGGTTAATGAGCAGTTCTTC,CASSLGVVNEQFF
-,TRBV10-3,-,TRBJ1-4,TGTGCCATCAGTGAGTCCAGGGGCGCAACTAATGAAAAACTGTTTTTT,CAISESRGATNEKLFF
-,TRBV5-6,TRBD2,TRBJ2-5,TGTGCCAGTGCCCTAGGGACTAGCGGGGGATTCGCGACCCAGTACTTC,CASALGTSGGFATQYF
-,TRBV18,TRBD2,TRBJ2-1,TGTGCCAGCTCGGGGACTAGCGGGAACTACAATGAGCAGTTCTTC,CASSGTSGNYNEQFF
-,TRBV3-1/TRBV3-2,TRBD2,TRBJ2-1,TGTGCCAGCATCCACAGCGGGAGCTCCTACAATGAGCAGTTCTTC,CASIHSGSSYNEQFF
-,TRBV27,-,TRBJ1-1,TGTGCCAGCAGTTTATTCCCAGGGTTGAACACTGAAGCTTTCTTT,CASSLFPGLNTEAFF
-,TRBV2,TRBD1,TRBJ1-4,TGTGCCAGCAGGGGGGTGACAGGGCTTGCGGAAAAACTGTTTTTT,CASRGVTGLAEKLFF
-,TRBV2,TRBD1,TRBJ1-1,TGTGCCAGCAGGGGACAGGGAGACACTGAAGCTTTCTTT,CASRGQGDTEAFF